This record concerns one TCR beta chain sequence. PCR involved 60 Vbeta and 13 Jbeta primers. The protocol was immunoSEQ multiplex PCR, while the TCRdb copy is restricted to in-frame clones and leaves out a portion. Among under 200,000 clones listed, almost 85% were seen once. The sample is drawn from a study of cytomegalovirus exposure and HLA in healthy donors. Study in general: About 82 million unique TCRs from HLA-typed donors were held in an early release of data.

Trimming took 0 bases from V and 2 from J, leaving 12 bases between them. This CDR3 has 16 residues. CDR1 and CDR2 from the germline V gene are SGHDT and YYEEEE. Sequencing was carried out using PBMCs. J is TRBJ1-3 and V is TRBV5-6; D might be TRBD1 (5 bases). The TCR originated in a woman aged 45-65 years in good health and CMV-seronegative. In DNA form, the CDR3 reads TGTGCCAGCAGCTTGGTCCTTGGGGCGACTGGAAACACCATATATTTT. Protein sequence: CASSLVLGATGNTIYF.